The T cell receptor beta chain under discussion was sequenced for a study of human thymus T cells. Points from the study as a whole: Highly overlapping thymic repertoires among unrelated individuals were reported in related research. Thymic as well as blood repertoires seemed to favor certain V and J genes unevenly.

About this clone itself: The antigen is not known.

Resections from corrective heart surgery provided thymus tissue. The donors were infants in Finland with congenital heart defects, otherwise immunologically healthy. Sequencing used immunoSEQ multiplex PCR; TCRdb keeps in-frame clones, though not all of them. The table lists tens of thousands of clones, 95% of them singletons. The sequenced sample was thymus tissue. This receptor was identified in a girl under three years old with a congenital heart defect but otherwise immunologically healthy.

This CDR3 reads CASSLSVTSGYTDTQYF. CDR3 DNA: TGTGCCAGCAGCTTAAGCGTAACTAGCGGATACACAGATACGCAGTATTTT. This chain links TRBV11-2 with TRBJ2-3; 8 nucleotides match TRBD2. J was trimmed by 2 bases and V by 2 bases; bases with no gene match: 9. Germline V CDR1 and CDR2: SGHAT, FQNNGV. The length of the CDR3 is 17 residues.